This T cell receptor beta chain was obtained from a study of T cell repertoires in cytomegalovirus infection. Study overall: CMV infection together with matching HLA type was indicated by public TCR beta signatures. Points from the study as a whole: Summed frequency of shared TCR beta families picked out CMV carriers who also had the relevant HLA. Across the ex vivo response, the dominant clonotypes were HLA-C-restricted CMV-specific TCR beta clonotypes.

TCRdb re-called the reads through MiXCR, storing one row per CDR3 protein. This table holds more than 400,000 distinct CDR3 sequences, around a quarter found once. This clonotype was detected ten times or more. What it recognizes is unknown. This CDR3 spans 14 amino acids. V lost 10 bases and J lost 1; bases outside the gene matches: 5. Germline CDR1 reads SGHTA; CDR2 reads FQGNSA. This TCR was sampled from a human donor in good health (CMV status not recorded). Some clones in this sample may be carry-over from other donors' samples. The sequenced material came from PBMCs. This chain joins TRBV7-2 and TRBJ2-3; 10 bases agree with TRBD2. CDR3 protein: CATRAGGGTDTQYF. CDR3 coding DNA: TGTGCCACCCGAGCGGGAGGGGGCACAGATACGCAGTATTTT.